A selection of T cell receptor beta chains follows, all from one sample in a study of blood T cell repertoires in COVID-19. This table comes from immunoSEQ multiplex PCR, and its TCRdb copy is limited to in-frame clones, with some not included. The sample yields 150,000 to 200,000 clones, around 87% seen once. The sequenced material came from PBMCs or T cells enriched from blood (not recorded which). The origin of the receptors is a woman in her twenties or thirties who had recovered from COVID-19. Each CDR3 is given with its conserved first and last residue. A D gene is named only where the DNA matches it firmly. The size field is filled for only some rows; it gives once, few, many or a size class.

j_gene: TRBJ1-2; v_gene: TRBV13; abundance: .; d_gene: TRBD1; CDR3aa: CASSLGGQEILHYGYTF; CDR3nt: TGTGCCAGCAGCTTAGGGGGACAGGAAATCCTTCACTATGGCTACACCTTC
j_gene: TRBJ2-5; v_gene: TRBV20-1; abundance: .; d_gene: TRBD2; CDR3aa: CSASLAGGQQETQYF; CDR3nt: TGCAGTGCTAGTCTAGCGGGGGGCCAACAAGAGACCCAGTACTTC
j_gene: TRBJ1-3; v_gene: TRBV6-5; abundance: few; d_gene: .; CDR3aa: CASSLSGINGNTIYF; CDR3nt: TGTGCCAGCAGTCTATCGGGGATCAATGGAAACACCATATATTTT
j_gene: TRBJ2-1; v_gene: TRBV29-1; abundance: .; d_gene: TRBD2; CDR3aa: CSVDDRGDEQFF; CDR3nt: TGCAGCGTTGACGACCGGGGGGATGAGCAGTTCTTC
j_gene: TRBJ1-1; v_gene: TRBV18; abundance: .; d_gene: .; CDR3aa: CASSEGVNTEAFF; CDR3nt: TGTGCCAGCTCAGAGGGAGTAAACACTGAAGCTTTCTTT
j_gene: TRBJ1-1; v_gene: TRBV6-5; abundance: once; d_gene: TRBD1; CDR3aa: CASTDRDTEAFF; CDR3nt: TGTGCCAGCACCGACAGGGACACTGAAGCTTTCTTT
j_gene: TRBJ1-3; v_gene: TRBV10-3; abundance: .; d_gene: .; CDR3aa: CAISEIGYDSGNTIYF; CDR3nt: TGTGCCATCAGTGAGATCGGGTACGACTCTGGAAACACCATATATTTT
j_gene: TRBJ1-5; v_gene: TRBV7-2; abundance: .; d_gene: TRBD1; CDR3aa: CASSLTGGNQPQHF; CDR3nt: TGTGCCAGCAGCTTAACAGGGGGCAATCAGCCCCAGCATTTT
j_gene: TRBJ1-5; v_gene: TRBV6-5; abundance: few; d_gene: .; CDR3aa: CASSYSFDTNQPQHF; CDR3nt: TGTGCCAGCAGTTACTCGTTCGACACCAATCAGCCCCAGCATTTT
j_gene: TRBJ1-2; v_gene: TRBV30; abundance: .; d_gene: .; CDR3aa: CAWDRPPSAVYGYTF; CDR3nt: TGTGCCTGGGACAGGCCCCCTTCTGCGGTCTATGGCTACACCTTC
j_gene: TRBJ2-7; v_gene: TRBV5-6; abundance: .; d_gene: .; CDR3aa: CASSTGIGSYEQYF; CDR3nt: TGTGCCAGCAGCACCGGGATCGGGTCCTACGAGCAGTACTTC
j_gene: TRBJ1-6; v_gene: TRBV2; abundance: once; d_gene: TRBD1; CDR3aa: CASSGQGGKPLHF; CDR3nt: TGTGCCAGCAGTGGACAGGGTGGGAAACCCCTCCACTTT
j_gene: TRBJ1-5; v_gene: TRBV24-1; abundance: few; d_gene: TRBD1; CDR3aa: CATSWDREKYSNQPQHF; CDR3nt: TGTGCCACCAGCTGGGACAGGGAAAAATATAGCAATCAGCCCCAGCATTTT
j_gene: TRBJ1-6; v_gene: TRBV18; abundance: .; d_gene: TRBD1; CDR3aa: CASSLTRDRGNSPLHF; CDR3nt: TGTGCCAGCTCACTCACCCGGGACAGGGGGAATTCACCCCTCCACTTT
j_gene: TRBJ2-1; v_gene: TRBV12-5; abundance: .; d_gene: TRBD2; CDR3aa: CASDGTSGSNEQFF; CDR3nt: TGTGCTAGTGACGGGACTAGCGGTTCCAATGAGCAGTTCTTC
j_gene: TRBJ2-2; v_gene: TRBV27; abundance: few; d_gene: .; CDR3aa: CASNPYLPRKDTGELFF; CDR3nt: TGTGCCAGCAACCCTTATCTTCCGCGGAAGGACACCGGGGAGCTGTTTTTT
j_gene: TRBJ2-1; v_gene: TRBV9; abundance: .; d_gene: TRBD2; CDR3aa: CASSTIAGFNEQFF; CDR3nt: TGTGCCAGCAGCACAATAGCGGGTTTCAATGAGCAGTTCTTC
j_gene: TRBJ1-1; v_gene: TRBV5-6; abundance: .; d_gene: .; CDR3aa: CASSLVEGSDTEAFF; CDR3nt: TGTGCCAGCAGCTTGGTTGAGGGTTCAGACACTGAAGCTTTCTTT
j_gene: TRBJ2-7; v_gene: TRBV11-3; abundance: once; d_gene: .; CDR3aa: CASSSSTTYEQYF; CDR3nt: TGTGCCAGCAGCTCCTCGACAACCTACGAGCAGTACTTC
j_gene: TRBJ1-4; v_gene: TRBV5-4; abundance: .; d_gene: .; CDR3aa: CASSRGGGATNEKLFF; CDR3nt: TGTGCCAGCAGCCGGGGCGGGGGGGCAACTAATGAAAAACTGTTTTTT
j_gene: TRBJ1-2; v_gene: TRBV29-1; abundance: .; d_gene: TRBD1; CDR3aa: CSSIGQGSRDYGYTF; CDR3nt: TGCAGCTCCATTGGACAGGGGTCACGAGACTATGGCTACACCTTC
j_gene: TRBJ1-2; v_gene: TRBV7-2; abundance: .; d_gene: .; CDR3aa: CASSLIGDYGYTF; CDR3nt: TGTGCCAGCAGCTTAATAGGGGACTATGGCTACACCTTC
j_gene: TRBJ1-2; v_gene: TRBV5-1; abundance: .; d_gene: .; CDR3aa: CASSLGATYGYTF; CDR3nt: TGCGCCAGCAGCTTGGGGGCTACGTATGGCTACACCTTC
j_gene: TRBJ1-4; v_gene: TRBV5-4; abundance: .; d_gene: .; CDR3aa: CASSLETANEKLFF; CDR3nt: TGTGCCAGCAGCTTAGAGACAGCCAATGAAAAACTGTTTTTT
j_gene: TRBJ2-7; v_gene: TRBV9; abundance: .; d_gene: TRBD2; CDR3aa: CASSVGLAGAYEQYF; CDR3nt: TGTGCCAGCAGCGTAGGGCTAGCGGGAGCGTACGAGCAGTACTTC
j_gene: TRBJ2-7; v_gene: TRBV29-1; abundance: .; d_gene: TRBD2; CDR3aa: CSVYGGVEQYF; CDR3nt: TGCAGCGTATATGGGGGGGTCGAGCAGTACTTC